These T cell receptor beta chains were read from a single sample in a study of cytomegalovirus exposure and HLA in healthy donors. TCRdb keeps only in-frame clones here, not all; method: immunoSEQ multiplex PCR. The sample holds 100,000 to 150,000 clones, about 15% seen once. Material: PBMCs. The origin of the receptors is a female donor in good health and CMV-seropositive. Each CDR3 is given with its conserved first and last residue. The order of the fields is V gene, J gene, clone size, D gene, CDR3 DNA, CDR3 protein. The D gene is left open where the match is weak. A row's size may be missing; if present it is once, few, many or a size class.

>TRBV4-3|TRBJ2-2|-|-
TGCGCCAGCAGCCAAGGGCCTAGTATCCCCGGGGAGCTGTTTTTT
CASSQGPSIPGELFF
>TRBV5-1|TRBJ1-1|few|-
TGCGCCAGCAGCCCAATTACAGGGCACAACACTGAAGCTTTCTTT
CASSPITGHNTEAFF
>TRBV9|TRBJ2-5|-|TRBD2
TGTGCCAGCAGCGTTACCCCCGCGGGGGGGCAAGAGACCCAGTACTTC
CASSVTPAGGQETQYF
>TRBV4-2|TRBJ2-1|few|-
TGTGCCAGCAGCCACGGGTCGATCACCTACAATGAGCAGTTCTTC
CASSHGSITYNEQFF
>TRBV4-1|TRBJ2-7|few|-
TGCGCCAGCAGCCAAGATCCCGGGTCCTACGAGCAGTACTTC
CASSQDPGSYEQYF
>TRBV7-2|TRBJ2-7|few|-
TGTGCCAGCAGCCCCCGGCCGGTACGGGGGTTGTACGAGCAGTACTTC
CASSPRPVRGLYEQYF
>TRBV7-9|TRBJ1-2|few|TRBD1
TGTGCCAGCAGCTACTGGGGACAGCAGTTATATGGCTACACCTTC
CASSYWGQQLYGYTF
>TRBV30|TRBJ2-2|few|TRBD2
TGTGCCTGGAGAGAGCAGGCTAGCGGGGCGAACACCGGGGAGCTGTTTTTT
CAWREQASGANTGELFF
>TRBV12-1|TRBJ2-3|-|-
TGTGCCAGCAGCTTCAGCGGGAGAAGCACAGATACGCAGTATTTT
CASSFSGRSTDTQYF
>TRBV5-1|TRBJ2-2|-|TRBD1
TGCGCCAGCAGCGGGGGGACAGGGAACACCGGGGAGCTGTTTTTT
CASSGGTGNTGELFF
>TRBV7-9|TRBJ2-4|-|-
TGTGCCAGCAGCTTGTCGACCGGGAGTCAGTACTTC
CASSLSTGSQYF
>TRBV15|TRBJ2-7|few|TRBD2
TGTGCCACCAGCAGGGTCAGGGCTAGCGGAACCTACGAGCAGTACTTC
CATSRVRASGTYEQYF
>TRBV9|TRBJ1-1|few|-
TGTGCCAGCAGCGTAGGCCTGCGGGGGAGGGCTTTCTTT
CASSVGLRGRAFF
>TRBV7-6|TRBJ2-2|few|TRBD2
TGTGCCAGCAGCGTATACGGCCGAGCGGGAGATCTGGACACCGGGGAGCTGTTTTTT
CASSVYGRAGDLDTGELFF
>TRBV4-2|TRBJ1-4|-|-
TGTGCCAGCAGCCAAGACCATTGGGGGGGGCCTGGTGAAAAACTGTTTTTT
CASSQDHWGGPGEKLFF
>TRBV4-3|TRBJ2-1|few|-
TGCGCCAGCAGCCATCGCTCGGACAGTTCCTACAATGAGCAGTTCTTC
CASSHRSDSSYNEQFF
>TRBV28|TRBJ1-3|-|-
TGTGCCAGCAGTTTATACCTAAACAGTGGAAACACCATATATTTT
CASSLYLNSGNTIYF
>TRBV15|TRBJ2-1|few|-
TGTGCCACCAGCAGAGTTCTTAGCTATGAGCAGTTCTTC
CATSRVLSYEQFF
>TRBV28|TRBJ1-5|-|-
TGTGCCAGCAGTTTTAGACAGTCGCCCCAGCATTTT
CASSFRQSPQHF
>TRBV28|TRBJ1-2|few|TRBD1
TGTGCCAGCAGAATCCGGGACAGGGGGTTCGGCTACACCTTC
CASRIRDRGFGYTF
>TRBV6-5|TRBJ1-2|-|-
TGTGCCAGCAGTTACGGAGGCCTCTATGGCTACACCTTC
CASSYGGLYGYTF
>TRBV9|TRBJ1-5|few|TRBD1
TGTGCCAGCAGCCCCGGGACAGGGTCTCTCAATCAGCCCCAGCATTTT
CASSPGTGSLNQPQHF
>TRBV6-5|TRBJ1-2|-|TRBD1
TGTGCCAGCAAGACAGGGCCCGGCTATGGCTACACCTTC
CASKTGPGYGYTF
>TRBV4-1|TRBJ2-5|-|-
TGCGCCAGCAGCCAAGATCTGAGGGCCCAGTACTTC
CASSQDLRAQYF
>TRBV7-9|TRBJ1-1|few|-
TGTGCCAGCAGCTTACAGGGAACCTATTCTAACACTGAAGCTTTCTTT
CASSLQGTYSNTEAFF
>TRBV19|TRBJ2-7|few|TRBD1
TGTGCCAGTCGTCGGGACAGGGACTCCTACGAGCAGTACTTC
CASRRDRDSYEQYF
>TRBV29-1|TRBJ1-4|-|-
TGCAGCGACAACAGGGATCCTAATGAAAAACTGTTTTTT
CSDNRDPNEKLFF
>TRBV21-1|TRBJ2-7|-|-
TGTGCCAGCAACCGGGACAGGCCCTACGAGCAGTACTTC
CASNRDRPYEQYF
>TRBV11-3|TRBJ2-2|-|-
TGTGCCAGCAGCGCGTGGCAGGGCTCGGGGGAGCTGTTTTTT
CASSAWQGSGELFF
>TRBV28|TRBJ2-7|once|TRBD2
TGTGCCAGCATCACACCGACTAGCGGGAAACGGGGCTACGAGCAGTACTTC
CASITPTSGKRGYEQYF
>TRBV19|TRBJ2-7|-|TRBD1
TGTGCCAGTAGTCCAGGACAGGCCGCAGGCGAGCAGTACTTC
CASSPGQAAGEQYF
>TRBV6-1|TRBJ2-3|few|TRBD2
TGTGCCAGCAGTGAATCGGGACTAGCACTTTTAAGCGGTGGCGCAGATACGCAGTATTTT
CASSESGLALLSGGADTQYF
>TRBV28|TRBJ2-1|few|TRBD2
TGTGCCAGCAGTCCTCCTACCGGGACTAGCCGTTACAATGAGCAGTTCTTC
CASSPPTGTSRYNEQFF
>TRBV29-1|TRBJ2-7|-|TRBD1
TGCAGCGGGACAGGGAACTACGAGCAGTACTTC
CSGTGNYEQYF